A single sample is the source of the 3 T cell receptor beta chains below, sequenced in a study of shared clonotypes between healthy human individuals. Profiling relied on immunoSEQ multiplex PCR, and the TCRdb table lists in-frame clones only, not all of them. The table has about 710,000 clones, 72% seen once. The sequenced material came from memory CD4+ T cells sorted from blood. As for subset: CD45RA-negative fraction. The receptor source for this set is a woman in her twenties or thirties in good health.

The CDR3 protein is CATATGLAKNIQYF. In nucleotides, the CDR3 is TGTGCCACTGCCACGGGTCTAGCCAAAAACATTCAGTACTTC. This sequence joins TRBV28 and TRBJ2-4; D is ambiguous. Germline CDR1 and CDR2: MDHEN and SYDVKM. CDR3 length equals 14 residues. With 10 bases removed from V and 0 bases from J, the gap between germline ends came to 13 bases.

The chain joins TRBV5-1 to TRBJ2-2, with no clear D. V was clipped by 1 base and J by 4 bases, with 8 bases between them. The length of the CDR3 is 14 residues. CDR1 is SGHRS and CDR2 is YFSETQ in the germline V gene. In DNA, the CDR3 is TGCGCCAGCAGCTTGTCCAGCCCCACCGGGGAGCTGTTTTTT. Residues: CASSLSSPTGELFF.

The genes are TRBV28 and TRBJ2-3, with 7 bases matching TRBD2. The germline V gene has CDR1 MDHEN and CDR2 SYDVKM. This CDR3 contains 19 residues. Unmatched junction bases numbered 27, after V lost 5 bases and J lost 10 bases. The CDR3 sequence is CASSPIAQFGLGEADPQYF. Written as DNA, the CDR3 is TGTGCCAGCAGTCCAATAGCCCAATTCGGACTAGGTGAGGCCGATCCGCAGTATTTT.